Following are 10 T cell receptor beta chains from one sample sequenced in a study of yellow fever vaccine responses in identical twins. A single record per CDR3 protein comes from TCRdb applying MiXCR to the RT-PCR reads. Of a few hundred distinct CDR3 sequences in the sample, over 65% were seen once. Sequencing used T cells from blood (PBMCs), unsorted or a sorted subset (not recorded which), obtained before or after yellow fever vaccination (not recorded which). These receptors all come from a female donor who received the yellow fever vaccine.

V and J are TRBV6-2 or TRBV6-3 and TRBJ2-1, with 7 bases lining up with TRBD2. The CDR3 covers 15 residues. Germline CDR1 is MNHEY and CDR2 is SVGEGT. V dropped 7 bases and J dropped 4; count of bases not matched to a gene: 10. CDR3 loop: CASTPLSGAYNEQFF. The CDR3 DNA reads as TGTGCCAGCACCCCCCTGAGCGGGGCTTACAATGAGCAGTTCTTC.

V is TRBV11-3 and J is TRBJ1-1; unclear D gene. V shed 1 base and J shed 1 base, with 10 bases lying between them. The length of the CDR3 is 15 residues. Per the germline V gene, CDR1 is SGHNT and CDR2 is YENEEA. CDR3 region: CASSLAWTANTEAFF. As DNA, the CDR3 is TGTGCCAGCAGCTTAGCTTGGACGGCGAACACTGAAGCTTTCTTT.

V usage is TRBV5-4 and J usage is TRBJ1-2; D not resolved. Trimming cost V 10 bases and J 2 bases, with 12 bases left between them. There are 12 residues in the CDR3. CDR1 and CDR2 (germline): SGHNT, YYREEE (reference sequence). CDR3 sequence (DNA): TGTGCCTTCAGAGGGAACAACTATGGCTACACCTTC. Residues: CAFRGNNYGYTF. Combining the CDR3 with reference TRBV5-4 and TRBJ1-2 gives the whole variable domain ETGVTQSPTHLIKTRGQQVTLRCSSQSGHNTVSWYQQALGQGPQFIFQYYREEENGRGNFPPRFSGLQFPNYSSELNVNALELDDSALYLCAFRGNNYGYTFGSGTRLTVV.

In this sample, this clonotype is hyperexpanded. The V and J genes are TRBV6-5 and TRBJ1-2, with TRBD1 matching 7 bases. The V segment lost 0 bases and the J segment 3 bases; nucleotides outside the gene matches: 7. This CDR3 is 16 amino acids long. Per the germline V gene, CDR1 is MNHEY and CDR2 is SVGAGI. CDR3 sequence (DNA): TGTGCCAGCAGTTACTCAACCTCGGGACAGTACTATGGCTACACCTTC. Translated, it gives CASSYSTSGQYYGYTF.

The chain carries TRBV4-3 and TRBJ2-1, with 12 positions matching TRBD2. CDR3 length: 16 residues. The trim removed 0 bases at V and 7 bases at J, leaving 4 bases unmatched. Germline CDR1 and CDR2: LGHNA and YSLEER. The CDR3 here is CASSQDVGLAGNEQFF. CDR3 bases: TGCGCCAGCAGCCAAGATGTAGGACTAGCGGGAAATGAGCAGTTCTTC.

As DNA, the CDR3 is TGTGCCAGCAGTTACCGATACAGGGGATTTGGGTACGAGCAGTACTTC. It is translated as CASSYRYRGFGYEQYF. The chain links TRBV6-5 to TRBJ2-7; 7 nucleotides align to TRBD1. V gave up 2 bases and J gave up 4 bases; unmatched junction bases: 11. The germline V gene encodes CDR1 MNHEY and CDR2 SVGAGI. The CDR3 runs to 16 residues.

The chain couples TRBV7-1 to TRBJ2-5, with D perhaps matching TRBD1 (6 bases). TRBV7-1 is recorded as an ORF, its role being uncertain. The CDR3 is 15 residues long. Deletions cut 3 bases from V and 2 bases from J, with 13 bases between. This CDR3 reads CASSSPPGAQETQYF. CDR3 DNA: TGTGCCAGCAGCTCCCCTCCAGGGGCACAAGAGACCCAGTACTTC.

This sequence joins TRBV6-2 or TRBV6-3 and TRBJ2-1, with 10 bases identical to TRBD1. This CDR3 is built from 14 residues. V was pared by 5 bases and J by 8 bases, with 6 bases of the junction left unmatched. Germline lookup yields CDR1 MNHEY and CDR2 SVGEGT. CDR3 protein: CASSNGQGGDEQFF. CDR3 nucleotide sequence: TGTGCCAGCAGTAACGGACAGGGGGGGGATGAGCAGTTCTTC.

This chain connects TRBV7-9 to TRBJ2-1; D tentatively fits TRBD1 or TRBD2 (7 bases each). The length of the CDR3 is 15 residues. The V gene lost 5 bases and the J gene lost 8 bases, with 19 bases spanning the gap. Germline CDR1 is SEHNR and CDR2 is FQNEAQ (reference sequence). CDR3 loop: CASSPRRQGGDEQFF. CDR3 DNA sequence: TGTGCCAGCAGCCCCCGCCGACAGGGAGGGGATGAGCAGTTCTTC.

This clonotype was seen only a few times. V is TRBV15 and J is TRBJ1-1, with D perhaps matching TRBD1 (5 bases). Germline V gives CDR1 LNHNV, CDR2 YYDKDF (reference sequence). V lost 0 bases and J 4 bases, leaving 9 bases between the germline ends. CDR3 length: 14 amino acids. The CDR3, as DNA: TGTGCCACCAGCAGAGACAGGGAGAGCACTGAAGCTTTCTTT. Encoded protein: CATSRDRESTEAFF.